These 15 T cell receptor beta chains share one sample of origin, sequenced in a study of cytomegalovirus exposure and HLA in healthy donors. Vbeta (60) and Jbeta (13) primers were used in the PCR. Using immunoSEQ multiplex PCR, the repertoire was profiled, and TCRdb retains in-frame clones only, with some absent. Of roughly 160,000 clones detected, more than 80% appear once; the ten largest clones hold roughly 7.6%. The specimen sequenced was PBMCs. These receptors were obtained from a woman in her twenties or thirties in good health and CMV-seropositive.

The chain has TRBV7-9 and TRBJ2-2; D gene ambiguous. This CDR3 comprises 14 residues. The germline CDR1 and CDR2 sequences are SEHNR and FQNEAQ (reference sequence). V dropped 7 bases and J dropped 3 bases, with 12 bases sitting between them. CDR3 region: CASMSREDTGELFF. DNA for the CDR3: TGTGCCAGCATGTCTAGAGAAGACACCGGGGAGCTGTTTTTT.

The chain links TRBV10-3 to TRBJ1-5; D call uncertain. Germline assignment: CDR1 ENHRY and CDR2 SYGVKD. The V end lost 10 bases, the J end lost 0 bases, and 10 bases lay between the germline ends. There are 13 residues in the CDR3. CDR3 loop: CATQDYSNQPQHF. Written as DNA, the CDR3 is TGTGCCACCCAGGACTATAGCAATCAGCCCCAGCATTTT.

V and J are TRBV28 and TRBJ2-7; D perhaps matches TRBD2 (5 bases). The CDR3 is 13 amino acids. The germline V gene encodes CDR1 MDHEN and CDR2 SYDVKM. The V and J ends lost 7 bases and 5 bases respectively, with 15 bases between them. CDR3 nucleotide sequence: TGTGCCAGCAAGCTAGCCCGAAAGCACGAGCAGTACTTC. Its protein product is CASKLARKHEQYF. Based on the CDR3 plus reference TRBV28 and TRBJ2-7, the full variable domain is DVKVTQSSRYLVKRTGEKVFLECVQDMDHENMFWYRQDPGLGLRLIYFSYDVKMKEKGDIPEGYSVSREKKERFSLILESASTNQTSMYLCASKLARKHEQYFGPGTRLTVT.

This chain links TRBV7-2 with TRBJ1-1; D perhaps matches TRBD1 (6 bases). V lost 5 bases, J lost 7 bases, and 17 bases lay in between. The CDR3 runs to 14 residues. CDR1 SGHTA and CDR2 FQGNSA come from the germline V gene. The DNA for the CDR3 is TGTGCCAGCAGCAGTCAAGGGGGGGTCGGTGAAGCTTTCTTT. Amino acid sequence: CASSSQGGVGEAFF.

This clone showed up just a few times. This sequence joins TRBV6-5 and TRBJ2-1, with TRBD1 matching over 7 bases. This CDR3 is built from 16 residues. V was pared by 0 bases and J by 5 bases, with 7 bases of the junction left unmatched. CDR1 is MNHEY, CDR2 SVGAGI, per germline. DNA of the CDR3: TGTGCCAGCAGTTACTCAAGGGACAGCCTAAACAATGAGCAGTTCTTC. It specifies CASSYSRDSLNNEQFF.

V usage is TRBV6-5 and J usage is TRBJ1-1; 8 bases match TRBD1. CDR3 length equals 14 residues. V lost 5 bases to trimming and J lost 3 bases; unmatched junction nucleotides: 5. From germline, CDR1 is MNHEY and CDR2 SVGAGI. The CDR3 DNA is TGTGCCAGCAGTCTGGACAGGGTCGACACTGAAGCTTTCTTT. Its protein product is CASSLDRVDTEAFF.

This chain connects TRBV7-2 to TRBJ1-2; 9 bases are shared with TRBD1. From germline, CDR1 is SGHTA and CDR2 FQGNSA. The CDR3 length is 14 residues. V shed 6 bases, J shed 0 bases, and the junction held 2 bases outside the gene matches. CDR3 nucleotides: TGTGCCAGCAGGCGACAGGGGGCTAACTATGGCTACACCTTC. Its protein product is CASRRQGANYGYTF.

The chain is built from TRBV28 and TRBJ1-2; no clear D. This CDR3 spans 11 amino acids. CDR1 and CDR2 from the germline V gene are MDHEN and SYDVKM. V shed 10 bases and J shed 5 bases, with 11 bases lying between them. CDR3: CATLAGYGYTF. The CDR3 coding sequence is TGTGCCACCCTGGCGGGATATGGCTACACCTTC.

This clone was seen just once. V and J are TRBV7-9 and TRBJ1-4, with D unclear. The CDR3 is 14 residues long. The germline V gene has CDR1 SEHNR and CDR2 FQNEAQ (reference sequence). V was trimmed by 2 bases and J by 8 bases, leaving 12 bases between them. CDR3 sequence (DNA): TGTGCCAGCAGCTTAAACGGGATTGAGGAAAAACTGTTTTTT. Protein product: CASSLNGIEEKLFF.

The chain is built from TRBV18 and TRBJ2-3, with 7 bases lining up with TRBD1. This CDR3 spans 14 amino acids. CDR1 and CDR2 from the germline V gene are KGHSH and LQKENI. The J segment lost 1 base and the V segment lost 3 bases, leaving 1 base of the junction unmatched. The CDR3: CASSPQGGTDTQYF. CDR3 DNA: TGTGCCAGCTCACCTCAGGGGGGCACAGATACGCAGTATTTT. The full variable domain, with the rest looked up from reference TRBV18 and TRBJ2-3, is NAGVMQNPRHLVRRRGQEARLRCSPMKGHSHVYWYRQLPEEGLKFMVYLQKENIIDESGMPKERFSAEFPKEGPSILRIQQVVRGDSAAYFCASSPQGGTDTQYFGPGTRLTVL.

J is TRBJ2-1 and V is TRBV4-3, with TRBD2 matching over 15 bases. The ends lost 4 bases at V and 5 bases at J; junction bases unmatched: 3. CDR3 length equals 16 residues. Per the germline V gene, CDR1 is LGHNA and CDR2 is YSLEER. CDR3 coding DNA: TGCGCCAGCAGCCTGGGACTAGCGGGGGGTAACAATGAGCAGTTCTTC. Its protein is CASSLGLAGGNNEQFF.

This chain connects TRBV7-9 to TRBJ2-5; tentatively, D is TRBD2 (6 bases). The DNA end favors TRBJ2-7, so the J call may be wrong. The CDR3 sequence is 14 residues long. The germline V gene encodes CDR1 SEHNR and CDR2 FQNEAQ (reference sequence). This CDR3 is CASSLDRWGGEQYF. The CDR3 DNA sequence: TGTGCCAGCAGCTTAGACCGCTGGGGAGGCGAGCAGTACTTC.

Regarding this clone: A read error may account for a junction end that differs from germline. Other DNA sequences of this sample code for an identical CDR3. This chain links TRBV27 with TRBJ2-2, with 7 bases that match TRBD1. The V gene's germline CDR1 is MNHEY and CDR2 SMNVEV (reference sequence). This CDR3 is built from 14 residues. As DNA, the CDR3 is TGTGCCAGCAGTTTAGCAGGGGGTGCCGGAGAGCTGTTTTTT. Its translation: CASSLAGGAGELFF.

CDR3 nucleotide sequence: TGTGCCAGCAGTTATCTAATCTCCTACGAGCAGTACTTC. This translates into CASSYLISYEQYF. V is TRBV6-6 and J is TRBJ2-7; unclear D gene. Trimming shortened V by 3 bases and J by 0 bases, and 6 bases separated the two germline ends. Germline loops: CDR1 MNHNY, CDR2 SVGAGI (reference sequence). The CDR3 is made up of 13 amino acids.

The genes are TRBV7-2 and TRBJ2-1; no clear D. The CDR3 length is 14 residues. V shed 3 bases and J shed 0 bases, with 6 bases lying between them. Germline V gene lookup returns CDR1 SGHTA and CDR2 FQGNSA. The CDR3 DNA follows: TGTGCCAGCAGCTTTCTGAGCTCCTACAATGAGCAGTTCTTC. Its translation: CASSFLSSYNEQFF.